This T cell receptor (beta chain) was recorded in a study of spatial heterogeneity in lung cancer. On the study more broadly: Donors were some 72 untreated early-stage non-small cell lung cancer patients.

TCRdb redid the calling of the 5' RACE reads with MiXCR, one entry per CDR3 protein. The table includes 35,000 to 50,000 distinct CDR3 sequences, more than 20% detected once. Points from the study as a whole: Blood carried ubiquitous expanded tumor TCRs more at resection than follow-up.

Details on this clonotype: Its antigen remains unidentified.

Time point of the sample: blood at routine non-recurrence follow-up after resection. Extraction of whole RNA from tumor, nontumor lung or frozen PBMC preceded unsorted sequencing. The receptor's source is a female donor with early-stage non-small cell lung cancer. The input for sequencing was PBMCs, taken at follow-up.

The CDR3 sequence is CSVGTSIADTQYF. DNA for the CDR3: TGCAGCGTTGGGACTAGCATTGCAGATACGCAGTATTTT. The rearrangement uses TRBV29-1 and TRBJ2-3; 8 nucleotides align to TRBD2. CDR1 SQVTM and CDR2 ANQGSEA come from the germline V gene. Trimming cost V 4 bases and J 4 bases; bases outside gene matches: 4. This CDR3 has 13 amino acids.